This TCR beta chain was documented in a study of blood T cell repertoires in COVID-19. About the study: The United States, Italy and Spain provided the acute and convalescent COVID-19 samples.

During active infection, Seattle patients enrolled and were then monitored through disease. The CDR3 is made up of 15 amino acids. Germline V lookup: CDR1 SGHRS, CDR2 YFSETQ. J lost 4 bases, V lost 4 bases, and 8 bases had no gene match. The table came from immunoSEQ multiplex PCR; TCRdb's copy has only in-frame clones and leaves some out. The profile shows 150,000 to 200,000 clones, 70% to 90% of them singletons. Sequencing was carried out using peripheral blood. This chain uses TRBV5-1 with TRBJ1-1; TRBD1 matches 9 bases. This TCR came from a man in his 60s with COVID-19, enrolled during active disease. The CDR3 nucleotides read TGCGCCAGCAGCCCGGGGACAGGGTTTATCACTGAAGCTTTCTTT. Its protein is CASSPGTGFITEAFF.